These 23 T cell receptor beta chains came from one sample sequenced in a study of cytomegalovirus exposure and HLA in healthy donors. Primers included in the PCR were 60 Vbeta and 13 Jbeta primers. Repertoires were generated with immunoSEQ multiplex PCR, while TCRdb's copy carries only in-frame clones and drops some. The sample includes about 200,000 clones, more than 75% of them seen just once. What was sequenced was PBMCs. These receptors came from a woman aged 40 to 50 in good health and CMV-seronegative.

This sequence joins TRBV27 and TRBJ1-3; a possible D gene is TRBD1 (6 bases). Germline values: CDR1 MNHEY, CDR2 SMNVEV (reference sequence). Trimming cost V 5 bases and J 0 bases, with 11 bases left between them. CDR3 length equals 15 residues. CDR3 region: CASSERGSSGNTIYF. CDR3 bases: TGTGCCAGCAGTGAGAGGGGGAGCTCTGGAAACACCATATATTTT.

This clone was seen more than once but under ten times. The V and J genes are TRBV4-1 and TRBJ2-2, with 11 bases lining up with TRBD2. This CDR3 region has 19 residues. Looked up from germline, CDR1 is MGHRA and CDR2 is YSYEKL. Trimming cost V 1 base and J 7 bases; bases outside gene matches: 14. The CDR3: CASSQVVQLAGVAHGELFF. CDR3 bases: TGCGCCAGCAGCCAAGTAGTCCAACTAGCGGGAGTTGCCCACGGGGAGCTGTTTTTT.

The chain couples TRBV11-2 to TRBJ2-2; TRBD2 agrees at 9 bases. Trimming at V came to 3 bases and at J to 2 bases, leaving 7 bases not matched to a gene. Germline V lookup: CDR1 SGHAT, CDR2 FQNNGV. The CDR3 sequence is 17 residues long. The DNA of the CDR3 is TGTGCCAGCAGCTTCCTCAGCGGGAGGATTAACACCGGGGAGCTGTTTTTT. Protein product: CASSFLSGRINTGELFF. The variable domain in full, completed from reference TRBV11-2 and TRBJ2-2, reads EAGVAQSPRYKIIEKRQSVAFWCNPISGHATLYWYQQILGQGPKLLIQFQNNGVVDDSQLPKDRFSAERLKGVDSTLKIQPAKLEDSAVYLCASSFLSGRINTGELFFGEGSRLTVL.

V and J are TRBV11-2 and TRBJ2-1; TRBD2 might be the D (5 bases). Germline V gene lookup returns CDR1 SGHAT and CDR2 FQNNGV. This CDR3 is built from 15 residues. V was pared by 4 bases and J by 0 bases, with 10 bases between. CDR3 nucleotides: TGTGCCAGCAGCTATAGTGGGAGCTCCTACAATGAGCAGTTCTTC. Translation: CASSYSGSSYNEQFF.

This chain connects TRBV4-2 to TRBJ1-2, with D uncertain. The V end lost 0 bases, the J end lost 6 bases, and 11 bases lay between the germline ends. CDR1 and CDR2 from the germline V gene are LGHNA and YNFKEQ. The CDR3 extends over 14 amino acids. This chain's CDR3 is CASSQDKRAHGYTF. As DNA, the CDR3 is TGTGCCAGCAGCCAAGATAAGAGGGCCCATGGCTACACCTTC.

This clone was seen once. The V call is TRBV4-2, the J call TRBJ2-7; 9 nucleotides agree with TRBD1. This CDR3 spans 15 amino acids. Unmatched junction bases numbered 6, after V lost 2 bases and J lost 4 bases. Germline V gives CDR1 LGHNA, CDR2 YNFKEQ. The CDR3 nucleotides read TGTGCCAGCAGCCAACCGGGACAGGGAGGGTACGAGCAGTACTTC. Translated: CASSQPGQGGYEQYF.

The chain links TRBV7-3 to TRBJ2-2; TRBD1 matches 8 bases. With V trimmed by 6 bases and J by 6 bases, 9 bases remained unmatched. Germline V gene sequence: CDR1 SGHTA, CDR2 FQGTGA. CDR3 length equals 15 residues. CDR3 coding DNA: TGTGCCAGCAGAGCCTCAGGGGGCGCTTCCGGGGAGCTGTTTTTT. Residues: CASRASGGASGELFF.

As to this clone: The junction and the germline gene differ at one end; a read error may be behind it. V and J are TRBV7-9 and TRBJ2-3; 15 bases agree with TRBD2. The CDR3 is 16 amino acids. Germline V gene data show CDR1 as SEHNR and CDR2 as FQNEAQ (reference sequence). Here the CDR3 DNA reads TGTGCCAGCAGCTCTCAACCCGGACTAGCGGGAGGGTTGCTTAATTTT. It translates to CASSSQPGLAGGLLNF.

The chain joins TRBV7-2 to TRBJ2-4; 10 nucleotides align to TRBD2. The CDR3 covers 17 residues. Germline V gene data show CDR1 as SGHTA and CDR2 as FQGNSA. V lost 4 bases, J lost 1 base, and 7 bases stayed unmatched. The CDR3 DNA reads TGTGCCAGCAGCTCCCGAGGACTAGCGGATGCCAAAAACATTCAGTACTTC. Protein: CASSSRGLADAKNIQYF.

V and J are TRBV5-1 and TRBJ2-3; D is possibly TRBD2 (6 bases). V lost 4 bases and J 5 bases, leaving 14 bases between the germline ends. Germline V lookup: CDR1 SGHRS, CDR2 YFSETQ. This CDR3 contains 14 residues. In DNA form, the CDR3 reads TGCGCCAGCAGCCGACGCAGCGGGCAAGATACGCAGTATTTT. Translating gives CASSRRSGQDTQYF.

This clone was observed a handful of times. The chain has TRBV5-1 and TRBJ2-3; maybe TRBD2 (7 bases). The germline V and J ends were trimmed by 1 base and 4 bases, with 13 bases remaining between them. Germline CDR1 and CDR2: SGHRS and YFSETQ. This CDR3 has 15 amino acids. For the CDR3, the DNA is TGCGCCAGCAGCTTGCGGGGGGCCGGGGCAGATACGCAGTATTTT. Amino acids: CASSLRGAGADTQYF.

The sample holds a few counts of this clone. J is TRBJ2-5 and V is TRBV18; D is possibly TRBD2 (6 bases). The CDR3 length is 14 residues. Germline CDR1 KGHSH, CDR2 LQKENI. Trimming stripped 0 bases from V and 5 bases from J, with 10 bases between. CDR3 bases: TGTGCCAGCTCACCACCGGGGAGGTTGGAGACCCAGTACTTC. It yields the protein CASSPPGRLETQYF.

The CDR3 DNA reads as TGTGCCAGTAGACCCGGAGTGAACACTGAAGCTTTCTTT. Protein: CASRPGVNTEAFF. The genes are TRBV19 and TRBJ1-1; D uncertain. The CDR3 is 13 residues long. V lost 6 bases and J lost 0, with 8 bases in between. Germline V gene data show CDR1 as LNHDA and CDR2 as SQIVND (reference sequence).

V usage is TRBV6-4 and J usage is TRBJ2-3, with TRBD2 matching over 9 bases. CDR1 and CDR2 (germline): MRHNA, SNTAGT. There are 15 residues in the CDR3. V dropped 1 base and J dropped 5; count of bases not matched to a gene: 4. CDR3 in amino acids: CASSDLAGAQDTQYF. CDR3 DNA: TGTGCCAGCAGTGACTTAGCGGGGGCCCAAGATACGCAGTATTTT.

The chain uses TRBV5-1 and TRBJ2-2, with a possible D match to TRBD2 (6 bases). Germline CDR1 is SGHRS and CDR2 is YFSETQ. CDR3 length: 13 amino acids. V dropped 6 bases and J dropped 3 bases, with 9 bases sitting between them. CDR3 DNA: TGCGCCAGCATGGAGGGTTACACCGGGGAGCTGTTTTTT. As protein: CASMEGYTGELFF.

This clone has a handful of counts. The rearrangement links TRBV6-5 to TRBJ1-1; D is uncertain. The germline V gene has CDR1 MNHEY and CDR2 SVGAGI. V gave up 5 bases and J gave up 4 bases, with 11 bases separating them. The CDR3 loop spans 13 amino acids. The CDR3 nucleotides are TGTGCCAGCAGTGGGCGACAACGCACTGAAGCTTTCTTT. It codes for CASSGRQRTEAFF.

The V call is TRBV28, the J call TRBJ1-5, with D perhaps TRBD1 (6 bases). The V gene lost 7 bases and the J gene lost 9 bases, with 13 bases spanning the gap. Per the germline V gene, CDR1 is MDHEN and CDR2 is SYDVKM. CDR3 size: 12 residues. The CDR3 region has the DNA TGTGCCAGCATTCTACAGACAGGGCCCCAGCATTTT. As protein: CASILQTGPQHF.

The rearrangement joins TRBV7-2 to TRBJ1-5; D possibly corresponds to TRBD1 (6 bases). This CDR3 region has 15 residues. The V gene's germline CDR1 is SGHTA and CDR2 FQGNSA. V lost 1 base to trimming and J lost 1 base, with 8 bases between them. Here the CDR3 reads CASSLGDTSNQPQHF. CDR3 sequence (DNA): TGTGCCAGCAGCTTAGGGGACACAAGCAATCAGCCCCAGCATTTT.

The chain combines TRBV19 with TRBJ1-4; no clear D. Trimming removed 6 bases from V and 5 bases from J, with 16 bases in between. Germline lookup yields CDR1 LNHDA and CDR2 SQIVND (reference sequence). The CDR3 is 15 amino acids. Written as DNA, the CDR3 is TGTGCCAGTAGGTCGGGCCCCGGACTGAATGAAAAACTGTTTTTT. Translated, it gives CASRSGPGLNEKLFF.

The chain links TRBV30 to TRBJ2-3, with D possibly being TRBD2 (6 bases). This CDR3 is built from 13 residues. V was trimmed by 3 bases and J by 5 bases, leaving 12 bases between them. Germline CDR1 and CDR2: GTSNPN and SVGIG (reference sequence). CDR3 protein: CAWSLLGGDTQYF. For the CDR3, the DNA is TGTGCCTGGAGCCTACTGGGAGGAGATACGCAGTATTTT. Combining the CDR3 with reference TRBV30 and TRBJ2-3 gives the whole variable domain SQTIHQWPATLVQPVGSPLSLECTVEGTSNPNLYWYRQAAGRGLQLLFYSVGIGQISSEVPQNLSASRPQDRQFILSSKKLLLSDSGFYLCAWSLLGGDTQYFGPGTRLTVL.

The V call is TRBV5-4, the J call TRBJ2-7; 7 bases are a match to TRBD2. The trim removed 7 bases at V and 5 bases at J, leaving 6 bases unmatched. The CDR3 sequence is 12 residues long. Germline assignment: CDR1 SGHNT and CDR2 YYREEE (reference sequence). The CDR3 DNA reads TGTGCCAGCTCACCGGGAGGCGACGAGCAGTACTTC. Encoded protein: CASSPGGDEQYF.

The chain employs TRBV7-9 and TRBJ1-3; D unresolved. CDR3 length: 14 residues. The germline gives CDR1 SEHNR, CDR2 FQNEAQ (reference sequence). V lost 5 bases, J lost 4 bases, and 12 bases lay in between. The CDR3 nucleotides read TGTGCCAGCAGCCCGCGGGGTAGCGGAAACACCATATATTTT. Translating gives CASSPRGSGNTIYF.

This clone was observed a handful of times. The chain combines TRBV25-1 with TRBJ1-5; 9 bases line up with TRBD1. CDR1 and CDR2 (germline): MGHDK, SYGVNS. This CDR3 has 13 amino acids. Trimming cost V 8 bases and J 7 bases; bases outside gene matches: 6. The CDR3 DNA reads as TGTGCCAGCGGGGGGACAGGGCGGCAGCCCCAGCATTTT. Its protein product is CASGGTGRQPQHF.